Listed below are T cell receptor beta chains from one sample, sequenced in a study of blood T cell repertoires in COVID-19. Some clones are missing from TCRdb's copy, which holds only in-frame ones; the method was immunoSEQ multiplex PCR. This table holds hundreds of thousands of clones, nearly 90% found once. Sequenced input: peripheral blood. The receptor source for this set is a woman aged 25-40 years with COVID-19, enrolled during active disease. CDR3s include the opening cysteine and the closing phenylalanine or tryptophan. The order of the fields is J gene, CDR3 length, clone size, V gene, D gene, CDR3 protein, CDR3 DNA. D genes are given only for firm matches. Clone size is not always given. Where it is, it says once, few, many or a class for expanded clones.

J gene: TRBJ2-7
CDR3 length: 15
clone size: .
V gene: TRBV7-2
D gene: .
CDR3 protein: CASSLGGTGSYEQYF
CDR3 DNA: TGTGCCAGCAGCTTAGGGGGTACAGGTTCCTACGAGCAGTACTTC

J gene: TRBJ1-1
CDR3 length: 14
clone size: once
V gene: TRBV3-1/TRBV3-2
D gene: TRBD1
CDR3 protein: CASTTGQGGTEAFF
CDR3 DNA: TGTGCCAGCACCACGGGACAGGGAGGGACTGAAGCTTTCTTT

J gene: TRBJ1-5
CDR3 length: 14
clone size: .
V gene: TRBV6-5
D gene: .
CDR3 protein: CASSPSGGRQPQHF
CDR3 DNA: TGTGCCAGCAGTCCTTCCGGGGGTCGGCAGCCCCAGCATTTT

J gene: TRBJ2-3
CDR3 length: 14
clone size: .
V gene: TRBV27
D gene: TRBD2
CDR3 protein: CASSVSGGAGTQYF
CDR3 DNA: TGTGCCAGCAGTGTTAGCGGGGGGGCAGGTACGCAGTATTTT

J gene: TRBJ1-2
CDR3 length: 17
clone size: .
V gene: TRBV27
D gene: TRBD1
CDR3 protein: CASSLTPVRGLNYGYTF
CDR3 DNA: TGTGCCAGCAGTTTAACCCCTGTAAGGGGGCTTAACTATGGCTACACCTTC

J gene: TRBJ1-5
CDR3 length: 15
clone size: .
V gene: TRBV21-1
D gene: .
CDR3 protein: CASSKVGQGNQPQHF
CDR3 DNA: .

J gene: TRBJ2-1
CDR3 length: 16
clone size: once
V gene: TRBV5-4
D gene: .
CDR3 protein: CASSRGPGVDYNEQFF
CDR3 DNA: TGTGCCAGCAGTCGAGGTCCAGGGGTTGACTACAATGAGCAGTTCTTC

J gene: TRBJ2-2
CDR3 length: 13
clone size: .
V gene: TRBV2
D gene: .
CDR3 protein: CASSEERTGELFF
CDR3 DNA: TGTGCCAGCAGTGAAGAGAGGACCGGGGAGCTGTTTTTT

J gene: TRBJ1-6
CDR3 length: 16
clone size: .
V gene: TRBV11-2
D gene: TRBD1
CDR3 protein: CASSLTGLSYNSPLHF
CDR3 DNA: TGTGCCAGCAGCTTGACAGGGCTCTCCTATAATTCACCCCTCCACTTT

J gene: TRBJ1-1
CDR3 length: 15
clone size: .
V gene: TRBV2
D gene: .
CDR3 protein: CASSEEAGKVSEAFF
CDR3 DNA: TGTGCCAGCAGTGAAGAGGCAGGGAAGGTCTCTGAAGCTTTCTTT

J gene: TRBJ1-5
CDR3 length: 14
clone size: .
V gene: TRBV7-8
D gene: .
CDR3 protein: CASSVGSANQPQHF
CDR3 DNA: TGTGCCAGCAGCGTGGGGAGCGCCAATCAGCCCCAGCATTTT

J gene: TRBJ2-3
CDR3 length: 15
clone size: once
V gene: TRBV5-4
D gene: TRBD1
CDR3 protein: CASSLEGAGADTQYF
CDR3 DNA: TGTGCCAGCAGCTTGGAGGGGGCTGGGGCAGATACGCAGTATTTT

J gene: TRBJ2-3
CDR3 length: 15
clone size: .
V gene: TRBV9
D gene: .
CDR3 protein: CASSVFDGAEDTQYF
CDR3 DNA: TGTGCCAGCAGCGTATTTGATGGGGCAGAAGATACGCAGTATTTT

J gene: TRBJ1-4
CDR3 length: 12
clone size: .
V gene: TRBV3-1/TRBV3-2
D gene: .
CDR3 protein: CASSQDGEKLFF
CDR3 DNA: TGTGCCAGCAGCCAAGACGGGGAAAAACTGTTTTTT

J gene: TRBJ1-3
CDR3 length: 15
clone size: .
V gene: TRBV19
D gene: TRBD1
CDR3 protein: CATTGGQHSGNTIYF
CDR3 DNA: TGTGCCACCACCGGGGGACAGCACTCTGGAAACACCATATATTTT